This TCR beta chain was found in a study of post-analysis software for immune sequencing data. Unique molecular identifiers had been added to the TCR beta cDNA libraries. TCRdb fed the PCR reads into MiXCR, producing one record per CDR3 protein. The repertoire holds approximately 770,000 distinct CDR3 sequences, with about 43% as singletons. The sample comprised blood. The clonotype comes from a girl aged 10 to 17 with multiple sclerosis.

CDR3: CASSSGLAVNEQFF. In DNA form, the CDR3 reads TGTGCCAGCAGCAGTGGACTAGCGGTTAATGAGCAGTTCTTC. The chain has TRBV5-6 and TRBJ2-1; 10 bases agree with TRBD2. The CDR3 totals 14 residues. V dropped 4 bases and J dropped 7; count of bases not matched to a gene: 5. CDR1 and CDR2 from the germline V gene are SGHDT and YYEEEE.